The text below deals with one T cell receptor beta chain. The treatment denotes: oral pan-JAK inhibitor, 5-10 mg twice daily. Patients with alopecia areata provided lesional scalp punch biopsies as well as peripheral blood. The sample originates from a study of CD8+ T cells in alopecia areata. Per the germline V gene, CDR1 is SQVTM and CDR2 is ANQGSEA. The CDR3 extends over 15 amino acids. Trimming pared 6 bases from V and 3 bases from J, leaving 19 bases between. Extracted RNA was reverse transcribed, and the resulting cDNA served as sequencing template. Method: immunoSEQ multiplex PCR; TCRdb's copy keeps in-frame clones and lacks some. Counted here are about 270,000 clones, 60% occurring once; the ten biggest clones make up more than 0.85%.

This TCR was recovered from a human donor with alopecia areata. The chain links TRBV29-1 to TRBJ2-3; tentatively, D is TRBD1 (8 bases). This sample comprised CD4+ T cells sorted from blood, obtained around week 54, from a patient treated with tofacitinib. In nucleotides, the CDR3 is TGCAGCGTCCACAACACAGGGGGGGGAACAGATACGCAGTATTTT. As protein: CSVHNTGGGTDTQYF.